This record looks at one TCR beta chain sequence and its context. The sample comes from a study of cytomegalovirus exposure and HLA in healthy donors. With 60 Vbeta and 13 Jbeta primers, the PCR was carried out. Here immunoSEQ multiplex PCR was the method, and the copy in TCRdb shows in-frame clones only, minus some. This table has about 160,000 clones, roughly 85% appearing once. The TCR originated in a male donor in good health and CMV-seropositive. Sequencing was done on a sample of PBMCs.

DNA for the CDR3: TGTGCCAGCAGTGAGGGATTCGTGGGAAAACTGTTTTTT. Amino acid sequence: CASSEGFVGKLFF. The gene calls are TRBV6-5 and TRBJ1-4; no firm D call. Deletions cut 5 bases from V and 10 bases from J, with 14 bases between. The CDR3 consists of 13 residues. Germline lookup yields CDR1 MNHEY and CDR2 SVGAGI.